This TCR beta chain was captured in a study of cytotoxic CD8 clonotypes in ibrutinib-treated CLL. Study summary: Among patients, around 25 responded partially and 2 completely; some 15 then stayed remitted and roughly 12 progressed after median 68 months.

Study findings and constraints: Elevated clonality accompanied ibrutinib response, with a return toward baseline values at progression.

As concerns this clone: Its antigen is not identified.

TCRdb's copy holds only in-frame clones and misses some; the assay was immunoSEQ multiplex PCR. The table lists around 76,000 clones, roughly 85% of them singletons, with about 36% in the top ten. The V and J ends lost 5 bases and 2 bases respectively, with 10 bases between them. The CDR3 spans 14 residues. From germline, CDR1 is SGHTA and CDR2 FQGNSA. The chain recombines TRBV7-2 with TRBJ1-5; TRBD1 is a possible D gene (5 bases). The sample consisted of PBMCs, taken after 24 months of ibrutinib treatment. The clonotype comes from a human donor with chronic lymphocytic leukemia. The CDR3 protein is CASSQGFGNQPQHF. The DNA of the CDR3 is TGTGCCAGCAGCCAGGGTTTTGGCAATCAGCCCCAGCATTTT.